The 5 T cell receptor beta chains in this list originate from one sample, sequenced in a study of Ad26.COV2.S vaccination and SARS-CoV-2 variants. Sequencing used immunoSEQ multiplex PCR; TCRdb keeps in-frame clones, though not all of them. The sample contains 450,000 to 550,000 clones, nearly 90% of which appear only once. Treatment denoted: some 19 received Ad26.COV2.S at low or high dose, single or two shots; roughly five received placebo; per-sample allocation not given. Vaccine and placebo recipients were sampled on day 63 after the first injection. The material was peripheral blood, obtained in a trial of Ad26.COV2.S vaccine versus placebo. The source is a person aged 18-60 years who received the Ad26.COV2.S COVID-19 vaccine or a placebo.

The CDR3 loop reads CASSSFFPNNEQFF. The CDR3 DNA sequence: TGTGCCAGCAGCTCATTTTTCCCGAACAATGAGCAGTTCTTC. The rearrangement links TRBV7-2 to TRBJ2-1; D gene unclear. CDR1 is SGHTA and CDR2 is FQGNSA in the germline V gene. The length of the CDR3 is 14 residues. V was pared by 4 bases and J by 5 bases, with 12 bases between.

This sequence joins TRBV7-3 and TRBJ2-1; either TRBD1 or TRBD2 may supply D (5 bases each). This CDR3 spans 16 amino acids. Looked up from germline, CDR1 is SGHTA and CDR2 is FQGTGA. Trimming shortened V by 2 bases and J by 8 bases, and 19 bases separated the two germline ends. The CDR3 loop reads CASSLYTRGTVDEQFF. CDR3 nucleotides: TGTGCCAGCAGCTTATACACGAGGGGTACGGTCGATGAGCAGTTCTTC.

The chain is built from TRBV5-1 and TRBJ1-1, with 7 bases matching TRBD1. Germline CDR1 reads SGHRS; CDR2 reads YFSETQ. Germline trimming cut 4 bases from V and 0 bases from J; bases unmatched to any gene: 9. The CDR3 runs 16 residues. This CDR3 is CASSADRVTVNTEAFF. CDR3 in DNA: TGCGCCAGCAGCGCCGACAGGGTCACTGTGAACACTGAAGCTTTCTTT. Full variable domain (remainder filled in from reference TRBV5-1 and TRBJ1-1): KAGVTQTPRYLIKTRGQQVTLSCSPISGHRSVSWYQQTPGQGLQFLFEYFSETQRNKGNFPGRFSGRQFSNSRSEMNVSTLELGDSALYLCASSADRVTVNTEAFFGQGTRLTVV.

The gene calls are TRBV6-2 or TRBV6-3 and TRBJ2-3; TRBD1 matches 8 bases. The CDR3 spans 14 residues. The germline V gene encodes CDR1 MNHEY and CDR2 SVGEGT. The junction had 6 bases not matched to a gene; V was cut back by 5 bases and J by 5 bases. The CDR3: CASSQTGALDTQYF. The CDR3, as DNA: TGTGCCAGCAGTCAGACAGGGGCCCTAGATACGCAGTATTTT.

This chain joins TRBV9 and TRBJ1-2; unclear D gene. The CDR3 covers 15 residues. Germline CDR1 is SGDLS and CDR2 is YYNGEE. Trimming left V 1 base short and J 8 bases short, with 18 bases between. Written as DNA, the CDR3 is TGTGCCAGCAGCGTATACCTTTATCCCTCCGGAGGCTACACCTTC. Amino acids: CASSVYLYPSGGYTF.